The sequence of this T cell receptor (beta chain) was determined in a study of T cell responses to AZD1222 COVID-19 vaccine. Measured with immunoSEQ multiplex PCR; TCRdb has only the in-frame clones, and not every one. The sample contains more than 95,000 clones, about 93% of which appear only once. Study results and limitations: Donors were chiefly white British, with a greater number of females, and clonal diversity was perhaps underestimated.

The V gene lost 5 bases and the J gene lost 0 bases, with 13 bases spanning the gap. This CDR3 has 15 residues. Germline CDR1 reads SGHVS; CDR2 reads FQNEAQ. As for this clone: No antigen is known for it.

The material was peripheral blood, obtained on day 0 of AZD1222 vaccination. This chain links TRBV7-8 with TRBJ1-2; D remains ambiguous. This sequence was found in an adult in good health. This CDR3 reads CASSLLDGANYGYTF. The CDR3, as DNA: TGTGCCAGCAGCCTTCTGGACGGCGCTAACTATGGCTACACCTTC.